The 6 T cell receptor beta chains below come from one sample, sequenced in a study of T cell changes during pregnancy in multiple sclerosis. Sequenced by immunoSEQ multiplex PCR; TCRdb stores in-frame clones only, minus some. The table has approximately 79,000 clones, approximately 90% seen once. The sample consisted of CD4+ T cells from peripheral blood mononuclear cells, taken before pregnancy. The origin of the receptors is a female donor with multiple sclerosis, enrolled in a pregnancy study.

The gene calls are TRBV6-4 and TRBJ2-1; 9 bases are a match to TRBD2. In germline, CDR1 is MRHNA, CDR2 SNTAGT. The CDR3 is 14 residues long. V was clipped by 4 bases and J by 6 bases; unmatched bases: 4. The CDR3 protein is CASSASGGSNEQFF. CDR3 nucleotide sequence: TGTGCCAGCAGTGCCAGCGGGGGGTCCAATGAGCAGTTCTTC.

V gene TRBV5-1 combines with J gene TRBJ1-2, with D tentatively TRBD1 (5 bases). Germline values: CDR1 SGHRS, CDR2 YFSETQ. The V end lost 0 bases, the J end lost 4 bases, and 10 bases lay between the germline ends. This CDR3 is built from 14 residues. The chain's CDR3 is CASSLEQGVYGYTF. In DNA form, the CDR3 reads TGCGCCAGCAGCTTGGAGCAGGGCGTCTATGGCTACACCTTC.

The chain has TRBV7-3 and TRBJ1-2, with 7 bases matching TRBD1. This CDR3 is 16 amino acids long. The V gene end was trimmed by 5 bases and the J gene end by 6 bases; junction bases not matched to a gene: 15. CDR1 is SGHTA and CDR2 is FQGTGA in the germline V gene. The CDR3: CASSGTGIDRDDGYTF. CDR3 DNA sequence: TGTGCCAGCAGCGGAACGGGGATCGACAGGGACGATGGCTACACCTTC.

The chain employs TRBV4-2 and TRBJ1-1; tentative D call: TRBD1 (5 bases). CDR1 is LGHNA, CDR2 YNFKEQ, per germline. V was clipped by 7 bases and J by 6 bases, with 9 bases between them. This CDR3 comprises 11 residues. CDR3 DNA sequence: TGTGCCAGCATCAGGGACTCTGAAGCTTTCTTT. Translating gives CASIRDSEAFF.

The rearrangement joins TRBV28 to TRBJ1-5; maybe TRBD1 (5 bases). The germline gives CDR1 MDHEN, CDR2 SYDVKM. With 2 bases removed from V and 7 bases from J, the gap between germline ends came to 15 bases. The CDR3 totals 15 residues. The CDR3 DNA reads as TGTGCCAGCAGTTTAGAGAGTAGGGGAAGGCAGCCCCAGCATTTT. This codes for CASSLESRGRQPQHF.

This rearrangement joins TRBV5-4 to TRBJ2-3, with D possibly being TRBD1 (6 bases). The CDR3 spans 14 residues. Germline V gene data show CDR1 as SGHNT and CDR2 as YYREEE (reference sequence). V lost 2 bases to trimming and J lost 6 bases, with 13 bases between them. For the CDR3, the DNA is TGTGCCAGCAGCTTAAGGACAGACCTTGATACGCAGTATTTT. It specifies CASSLRTDLDTQYF. Full variable domain (rest looked up from reference TRBV5-4 and TRBJ2-3): ETGVTQSPTHLIKTRGQQVTLRCSSQSGHNTVSWYQQALGQGPQFIFQYYREEENGRGNFPPRFSGLQFPNYSSELNVNALELDDSALYLCASSLRTDLDTQYFGPGTRLTVL.